Sequencing of this T cell receptor (beta chain) was carried out in a study of CD8+CD57+ T cells in acquired aplastic anemia. Across the study: The DNA of sorted CD4+ and CD8+ cells averaged roughly 3.2 ug.

Sequencing involved patients with CD8+CD57+ cell expansion previously shown by flow cytometry. Severe acquired aplastic anemia was present in every patient. As for this clonotype: Antigen unknown. No DNA is shown, since the ends of the CDR3 on it are uncertain; the CDR3 is the one TCRdb lists.

The CDR3 contains 16 residues when both ends are counted. Germline CDR1 is MNHEY and CDR2 is SVGAGI. Profiling that covered TCR beta VDJ and CDR3 relied on genomic DNA as its template. TCRdb re-derived calls from the reads in MiXCR, one entry per CDR3 protein. The sample shows 150,000 to 200,000 distinct CDR3 sequences, around 48% of them seen only once. Study outcomes and limitations: In CD8+ cells, Simpson's diversity showed no significant difference between patients and controls.

Sequenced material: sorted CD4+, CD8+, or CD8+CD57+ T cells (not recorded which) from PBMCs. This sequence joins TRBV6-5 and TRBJ2-7. The sequence derives from a human donor with aplastic anemia. The CDR3 sequence: CASSHSYEQYFGEQYF.